The 19 T cell receptor beta chains listed next were all sequenced from one sample in a study of CD8 T cells in ankylosing spondylitis. One entry per CDR3 protein, called by TCRdb with MiXCR from the 5' RACE reads. The sample lists 300,000 to 350,000 distinct CDR3 sequences; roughly 20% were seen once. Sequencing input: blood, either unsorted or a sorted T cell fraction (not recorded which). The receptors come from a female donor with ankylosing spondylitis or in good health (not recorded which).

This clonotype was detected many times. The V and J genes are TRBV12-3 or TRBV12-4 and TRBJ1-1, with 7 positions matching TRBD1. The CDR3 length is 13 residues. J lost 13 bases, V lost 3 bases, and 11 bases had no gene match. The CDR3 sequence is CASSLGSGRGDFF. The CDR3 DNA reads as TGTGCCAGCAGTTTGGGGAGTGGCAGGGGGGATTTCTTT.

The CDR3 region has the DNA TGCGCCAGCAGCTGGACGGGACAGGGGTACGAGCAGTACTTC. It encodes CASSWTGQGYEQYF. The chain has TRBV5-1 and TRBJ2-7; 10 bases match TRBD1. V lost 3 bases and J lost 4; bases outside the gene matches: 4. Germline V CDR1 and CDR2: SGHRS, YFSETQ. The CDR3 sequence is 14 residues long. The variable domain in full, completed from reference TRBV5-1 and TRBJ2-7, reads KAGVTQTPRYLIKTRGQQVTLSCSPISGHRSVSWYQQTPGQGLQFLFEYFSETQRNKGNFPGRFSGRQFSNSRSEMNVSTLELGDSALYLCASSWTGQGYEQYFGPGTRLTVT.

The rearrangement uses TRBV7-6 and TRBJ2-2, with D tentatively TRBD1 (6 bases). The CDR3 covers 15 residues. Trimming pared 5 bases from V and 5 bases from J, leaving 15 bases between. Germline CDR1 and CDR2: SGHVS and FNYEAQ. The CDR3 here is CASSPPAQGTGELFF. The CDR3 nucleotides are TGTGCCAGCAGCCCTCCCGCCCAGGGGACCGGGGAGCTGTTTTTT.

This clonotype has just a few counts. V and J are TRBV6-5 and TRBJ2-7, with 11 bases fitting TRBD1. J gave up 2 bases and V 4 bases, and 1 base lay outside the gene matches. The germline CDR1 and CDR2 sequences are MNHEY and SVGAGI. The CDR3 covers 14 residues. For the CDR3, the DNA is TGTGCCAGCAGTTCGGACAGGGGGCCCTACGAGCAGTACTTC. Its translation: CASSSDRGPYEQYF.

This chain connects TRBV15 to TRBJ2-2, with 7 bases fitting TRBD1. Germline loops: CDR1 LNHNV, CDR2 YYDKDF (reference sequence). There are 15 residues in the CDR3. Trimming cost V 3 bases and J 3 bases; bases outside gene matches: 4. The CDR3 nucleotides read TGTGCCACCAGCAGGGGGACAGCCGACACCGGGGAGCTGTTTTTT. It codes for CATSRGTADTGELFF.

This clonotype has more than one count but fewer than ten. CDR3 sequence: CSARDPNRGELFF. The CDR3 bases are TGCAGTGCTAGAGATCCAAACAGGGGGGAGCTGTTTTTT. This chain links TRBV20-1 with TRBJ2-2; a possible D gene is TRBD1 (5 bases). CDR1 is DFQATT, CDR2 SNEGSKA, per germline (reference sequence). The CDR3 is made up of 13 amino acids. V was cut by 0 bases and J by 8 bases, with 10 bases left in between.

The rearrangement uses TRBV10-3 and TRBJ1-4; weak D call: TRBD1 (6 bases). Germline-derived CDR1 and CDR2 are ENHRY and SYGVKD. Trimming took 2 bases from V and 8 from J, leaving 12 bases between them. This CDR3 has 14 residues. In nucleotides, the CDR3 is TGTGCCATCAGTGAGAGGGGGGTACGGGAAAAACTGTTTTTT. It is translated as CAISERGVREKLFF.

This chain uses TRBV3-1 with TRBJ1-5, with 7 bases matching TRBD1. The CDR3 is 15 residues long. The trim removed 1 base at V and 1 base at J, leaving 1 base unmatched. CDR1 and CDR2 (germline): LGHDT, YNNKEL (reference sequence). CDR3 nucleotides: TGTGCCAGCAGCCAAGGGGGACAGAGCAATCAGCCCCAGCATTTT. This translates into CASSQGGQSNQPQHF.

The chain uses TRBV5-1 and TRBJ2-1, with a possible D match to TRBD1 (6 bases). Germline CDR1 is SGHRS and CDR2 is YFSETQ. V was clipped by 3 bases and J by 3 bases, with 16 bases between them. CDR3 length equals 16 residues. CDR3 bases: TGCGCCAGCAGCTCCCGGGACAAGGGAATCTACAATGAGCAGTTCTTC. Residues: CASSSRDKGIYNEQFF.

This clonotype was seen a few times. The chain recombines TRBV20-1 with TRBJ1-5; D remains unclear. The germline gives CDR1 DFQATT, CDR2 SNEGSKA (reference sequence). Trimming left V 3 bases short and J 2 bases short, with 11 bases between. This CDR3 is 14 amino acids long. Written as DNA, the CDR3 is TGCAGTGCTAGGTCGGAGGTCGGCAATCAGCCCCAGCATTTT. Amino acids: CSARSEVGNQPQHF.

This clonotype was recorded a few times. The chain is built from TRBV5-1 and TRBJ1-4; 7 nucleotides align to TRBD1. Germline loops: CDR1 SGHRS, CDR2 YFSETQ. The CDR3 sequence is 14 residues long. V lost 4 bases to trimming and J lost 3 bases; unmatched junction nucleotides: 3. CDR3 sequence: CASSRDSANEKLFF. CDR3 nucleotides: TGCGCCAGCAGCCGGGACAGCGCTAATGAAAAACTGTTTTTT.

This clonotype was seen more than once but under ten times. The chain links TRBV7-2 to TRBJ2-7, with D perhaps TRBD1 or TRBD2 (5 bases each). In germline, CDR1 is SGHTA, CDR2 FQGNSA. The CDR3 spans 15 residues. V was shortened by 4 bases and J by 3 bases, with 16 bases between the two germline ends. The CDR3 DNA follows: TGTGCCAGCAGCTACGACCGGGGCCATCACTACGAGCAGTACTTC. As protein: CASSYDRGHHYEQYF.

This clonotype was counted only a few times. V and J are TRBV6-1 and TRBJ1-5; 9 positions match TRBD1. Germline V gene data show CDR1 as MNHNS and CDR2 as SASEGT. J gave up 4 bases and V 7 bases, and 8 bases lay outside the gene matches. The CDR3 loop spans 15 amino acids. DNA for the CDR3: TGTGCCAGCATCACCAGGGACAGGGCGAATCAGCCCCAGCATTTT. Its translation: CASITRDRANQPQHF.

This clonotype was observed many times. CDR3 nucleotides: TGTGCCAGTGGGTACCTCGGGGGCAATCAGCCCCAGCATTTT. Its translation: CASGYLGGNQPQHF. V gene TRBV19 combines with J gene TRBJ1-5; no clear D gene. This CDR3 has 14 amino acids. Germline CDR1 LNHDA, CDR2 SQIVND (reference sequence). Trimming cost V 8 bases and J 2 bases, with 13 bases left between them. The entire variable domain, with the rest obtained from reference TRBV19 and TRBJ1-5, is as follows: DGGITQSPKYLFRKEGQNVTLSCEQNLNHDAMYWYRQDPGQGLRLIYYSQIVNDFQKGDIAEGYSVSREKKESFPLTVTSAQKNPTAFYLCASGYLGGNQPQHFGDGTRLSIL.

Many counts were recorded for this clonotype. The chain joins TRBV6-2 or TRBV6-3 to TRBJ2-1, with no clear D. From germline, CDR1 is MNHEY and CDR2 SVGEGT. The CDR3 is made up of 17 amino acids. Trimming removed 0 bases from V and 4 bases from J, with 16 bases in between. The CDR3 sequence is CASSYSKVPARYNEQFF. DNA of the CDR3: TGTGCCAGCAGTTACTCGAAAGTGCCAGCCAGATACAATGAGCAGTTCTTC.

This clonotype appeared a few times. The chain employs TRBV20-1 and TRBJ2-5, with 13 bases lining up with TRBD2. The CDR3 length is 15 residues. Germline-derived CDR1 and CDR2 are DFQATT and SNEGSKA (reference sequence). V shed 3 bases and J 0 bases; nucleotides not matched to a gene: 1. This CDR3 is CSASGLAGDQETQYF. The CDR3 nucleotides read TGCAGTGCTAGTGGACTAGCGGGGGACCAAGAGACCCAGTACTTC.

This clonotype was seen ten or more times. The chain couples TRBV7-9 to TRBJ2-7; TRBD1 is a possible D gene (5 bases). Germline CDR1 and CDR2: SEHNR and FQNEAQ (reference sequence). This CDR3 spans 15 amino acids. With 4 bases removed from V and 3 bases from J, the gap between germline ends came to 16 bases. In DNA form, the CDR3 reads TGTGCCAGCAGCTCCTACAGGACGTCCGTCTACGAGCAGTACTTC. It yields the protein CASSSYRTSVYEQYF. The full variable domain, rest sourced from reference TRBV7-9 and TRBJ2-7, is DTGVSQNPRHKITKRGQNVTFRCDPISEHNRLYWYRQTLGQGPEFLTYFQNEAQLEKSRLLSDRFSAERPKGSFSTLEIQRTEQGDSAMYLCASSSYRTSVYEQYFGPGTRLTVT.

This sequence joins TRBV6-6 and TRBJ1-2; D is ambiguous. This CDR3 is built from 12 residues. Germline CDR1 and CDR2: MNHNY and SVGAGI (reference sequence). The V gene lost 8 bases and the J gene lost 1 base, with 8 bases spanning the gap. The CDR3 sequence: CASFVSNYGYTF. DNA of the CDR3: TGTGCCAGCTTCGTCAGTAACTATGGCTACACCTTC.

In its sample, this clonotype was seen a few times. The chain joins TRBV12-3 or TRBV12-4 to TRBJ2-1, with TRBD2 identical over 12 bases. This CDR3 is built from 16 residues. V trimming: 6 bases; J trimming: 4 bases; junction bases outside the gene matches: 7. CDR3 sequence reads: CASSRPLAGGYNEQFF. The CDR3 DNA is TGTGCCAGCAGCCGTCCCCTAGCGGGAGGGTACAATGAGCAGTTCTTC.